This TCR beta chain was obtained from a study of blood T cells in healthy people across ages. This clonotype has only one observation. The authors ran a second PCR of 7 to 11 cycles using a sample-barcoded 5' primer and a J-beta primer mix. Using its own MiXCR run on the 5' RACE reads, TCRdb lists one record per CDR3 protein. The sample has roughly 800,000 distinct CDR3 sequences, 20% to 25% seen once. The CDR3 has 19 residues. Trimming removed 4 bases from V and 6 bases from J; junction bases left unmatched: 21. The germline CDR1 and CDR2 sequences are SGDLS and YYNGEE. These same records also appear under a second study, on T cells of mothers and their children.

This chain connects TRBV9 to TRBJ2-7; 11 bases align to TRBD1. Sequenced input: blood. This clonotype was sampled from a boy younger than 18 in good health. Here the CDR3 reads CASSRGQGAPQRGEGEQYF. CDR3 nucleotide sequence: TGTGCCAGCAGCCGAGGACAGGGGGCCCCTCAAAGGGGGGAAGGCGAGCAGTACTTC.